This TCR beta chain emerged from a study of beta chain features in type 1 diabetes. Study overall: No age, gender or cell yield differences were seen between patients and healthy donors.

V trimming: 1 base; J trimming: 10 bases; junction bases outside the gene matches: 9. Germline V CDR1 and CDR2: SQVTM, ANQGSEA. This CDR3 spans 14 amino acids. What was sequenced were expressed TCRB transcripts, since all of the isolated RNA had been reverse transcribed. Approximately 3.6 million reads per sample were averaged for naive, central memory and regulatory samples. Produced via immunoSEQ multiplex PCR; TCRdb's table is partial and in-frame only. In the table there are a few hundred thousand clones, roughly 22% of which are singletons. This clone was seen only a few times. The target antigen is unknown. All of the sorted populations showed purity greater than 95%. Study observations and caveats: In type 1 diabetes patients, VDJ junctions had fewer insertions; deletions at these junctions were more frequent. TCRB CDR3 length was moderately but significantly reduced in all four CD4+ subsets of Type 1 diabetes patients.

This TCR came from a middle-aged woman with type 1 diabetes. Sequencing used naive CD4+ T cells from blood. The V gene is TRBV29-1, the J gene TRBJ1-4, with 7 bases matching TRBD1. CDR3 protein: CSVEGRGQDGKLFF. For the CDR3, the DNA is TGCAGCGTTGAAGGGAGGGGGCAGGATGGAAAACTGTTTTTT.